The 23 T cell receptor beta chains presented below share a single source sample, sequenced in a study of early T cells in non-severe SARS-CoV-2 infection. TCRdb reprocessed the 5' RACE reads via MiXCR and lists one record per CDR3 protein. The data show tens of thousands of distinct CDR3 sequences, about 3.9% seen once. Sequenced: whole blood. These receptors all stem from an adult who was a healthcare worker with PCR-confirmed SARS-CoV-2 infection or an uninfected control (not recorded which).

This clonotype came up many times. The J gene is TRBJ2-2, the V gene TRBV5-1, with D unresolved. Germline CDR1 and CDR2: SGHRS and YFSETQ. This CDR3 is built from 15 residues. Trimming pared 2 bases from V and 3 bases from J, leaving 11 bases between. The CDR3 loop is CASSFRTWDTGELFF. CDR3 nucleotide sequence: TGCGCCAGCAGCTTCAGGACCTGGGACACCGGGGAGCTGTTTTTT.

The chain employs TRBV6-2 or TRBV6-3 and TRBJ2-7; 11 bases fit TRBD2. The length of the CDR3 is 15 residues. Germline values: CDR1 MNHEY, CDR2 SVGEGT. The J segment lost 4 bases and the V segment lost 5 bases, leaving 7 bases of the junction unmatched. The CDR3: CASSTTSGSGYEQYV. CDR3 bases: TGTGCCAGCAGTACCACTAGCGGGAGCGGGTACGAGCAGTACGTC.

This clonotype is categorized as medium-sized. The V gene is TRBV21-1, the J gene TRBJ1-3; TRBD1, the table's D call, was not compared with the DNA. TRBV21-1 is reported as a pseudogene. CDR3 length: 16 residues. CDR3 amino acids: CASSKPPNRTGNTIYF. CDR3 bases: TGTGCCAGCAGCAAACCCCCGAACAGGACTGGAAACACCATATATTTT.

The rearrangement links TRBV7-6 to TRBJ2-1, with D perhaps matching TRBD1 or TRBD2 (5 bases each). V was cut by 5 bases and J by 10 bases, with 15 bases left in between. The germline V gene has CDR1 SGHVS and CDR2 FNYEAQ. This CDR3 has 13 residues. CDR3 bases: TGTGCCAGCAGCCCCACGGGGCCAGGGGAGCAGTTCTTC. This sequence encodes CASSPTGPGEQFF. Combining the CDR3 with reference TRBV7-6 and TRBJ2-1 gives the whole variable domain GAGVSQSPRYKVTKRGQDVALRCDPISGHVSLYWYRQALGQGPEFLTYFNYEAQQDKSGLPNDRFSAERPEGSISTLTIQRTEQRDSAMYRCASSPTGPGEQFFGPGTRLTVL.

This rearrangement joins TRBV7-3 to TRBJ1-1, with D hard to call. The CDR3 is 11 amino acids. V lost 3 bases and J 8 bases, leaving 7 bases between the germline ends. Germline lookup yields CDR1 SGHTA and CDR2 FQGTGA. CDR3: CASSLGGEAFF. CDR3 in DNA: TGTGCCAGCAGCTTGGGCGGAGAAGCTTTCTTT. The full variable domain, in which reference TRBV7-3 and TRBJ1-1 provide the parts outside the CDR3, is GAGVSQTPSNKVTEKGKYVELRCDPISGHTALYWYRQSLGQGPEFLIYFQGTGAADDSGLPNDRFFAVRPEGSVSTLKIQRTERGDSAVYLCASSLGGEAFFGQGTRLTVV.

This clonotype was counted many times. The J gene is TRBJ2-1, the V gene TRBV4-2; possible D gene TRBD1, 6 bases. The CDR3 spans 17 residues. Trimming took 0 bases from V and 6 from J, leaving 18 bases between them. CDR1 and CDR2 (germline): LGHNA, YNFKEQ. In DNA, the CDR3 is TGTGCCAGCAGCCAAGATCGGACAGCAAAGGGGTCCAATGAGCAGTTCTTC. Translated: CASSQDRTAKGSNEQFF.

This clonotype was seen a few times. The chain carries TRBV7-2 and TRBJ2-7; the D gene is possibly TRBD2 (6 bases). The CDR3 extends over 14 amino acids. Germline V CDR1 and CDR2: SGHTA, FQGNSA. V was pared by 3 bases and J by 3 bases, with 12 bases between. The CDR3 loop is CASSLVGAGYEQYF. In nucleotides, the CDR3 is TGTGCCAGCAGCTTGGTGGGAGCGGGCTACGAGCAGTACTTC.

The V call is TRBV11-2, the J call TRBJ2-3, with D tentatively TRBD2 (6 bases). V lost 4 bases to trimming and J lost 0 bases, with 23 bases between them. Germline V gene sequence: CDR1 SGHAT, CDR2 FQNNGV. This CDR3 has 19 residues. CDR3 residues: CASSSLTPGAGFSTDTQYF. CDR3 in DNA: TGTGCCAGCAGCTCGTTGACCCCAGGCGCGGGATTCAGCACAGATACGCAGTATTTT.

This clonotype was recorded many times. This chain links TRBV29-1 with TRBJ2-5; no clear D gene. CDR3 length equals 14 residues. V was pared by 2 bases and J by 4 bases, with 14 bases between. In germline, CDR1 is SQVTM, CDR2 ANQGSEA. For the CDR3, the DNA is TGCAGCGTTGAAACTCTAACGGTTGGAGAGACCCAGTACTTC. Its protein product is CSVETLTVGETQYF.

Ten or more counts support this clonotype. The chain links TRBV27 to TRBJ1-4; D may be TRBD1 (5 bases). From germline, CDR1 is MNHEY and CDR2 SMNVEV (reference sequence). The CDR3 extends over 15 amino acids. The V end was cut by 2 bases, the J end by 5 bases, with 12 bases between. The CDR3 DNA reads TGTGCCAGCAGTTTAGAATCGGGGCCGAATGAAAAACTGTTTTTT. This gives the protein CASSLESGPNEKLFF.

Notes on this clonotype: Being one base from a much bigger clone, this may be a read error. This chain uses TRBV20-1 with TRBJ2-1; TRBD2 might be the D (7 bases). Per the germline V gene, CDR1 is DFQATT and CDR2 is SNEGSKA (reference sequence). CDR3 length: 17 residues. The CDR3: CSARGGLEGASYSEQFF. CDR3 in DNA: TGCAGTGCTAGGGGGGGGCTTGAGGGAGCCTCCTACAGTGAGCAGTTCTTC.

At least ten counts were recorded for this clonotype. The chain is built from TRBV5-1 and TRBJ2-7; D possibly uses TRBD1 or TRBD2 (5 bases each). The CDR3 runs 14 residues. Germline V gene lookup returns CDR1 SGHRS and CDR2 YFSETQ. Trimming removed 3 bases at V and 2 bases at J, with 12 bases between. The DNA for the CDR3 is TGCGCCAGCAGCTACTGGGACGGAGCCTACGAGCAGTACTTC. Encoded protein: CASSYWDGAYEQYF.

At least ten counts were recorded for this clonotype. The J gene is TRBJ2-5, the V gene TRBV3-1; D is ambiguous. The germline gives CDR1 LGHDT, CDR2 YNNKEL (reference sequence). V shed 2 bases and J shed 2 bases, with 3 bases lying between them. The CDR3 extends over 12 amino acids. The CDR3 nucleotides are TGTGCCAGCAGCCAAATACAAGAGACCCAGTACTTC. It encodes CASSQIQETQYF.

This clonotype was counted between two and nine times. The genes are TRBV4-3 and TRBJ2-2; no definite D call. Germline V gene data show CDR1 as LGHNA and CDR2 as YSLEER. CDR3 length equals 16 residues. Trimming removed 1 base at V and 1 base at J, with 10 bases between. The DNA for the CDR3 is TGCGCCAGCAGCCAAGGTTACCCGAAGAACACCGGGGAGCTGTTTTTT. Translating gives CASSQGYPKNTGELFF.

This clonotype was detected ten times or more. V usage is TRBV7-2 and J usage is TRBJ1-5, with a tentative D call TRBD1 (6 bases). V was trimmed by 1 base and J by 4 bases, leaving 11 bases between them. This CDR3 spans 15 amino acids. Germline CDR1 and CDR2: SGHTA and FQGNSA. This CDR3 is CASSLGQALNQPQHF. CDR3 sequence (DNA): TGTGCCAGCAGCTTAGGACAGGCCCTAAATCAGCCCCAGCATTTT.

This clonotype was seen at least ten times. The chain links TRBV6-2 or TRBV6-3 to TRBJ2-3; 7 positions match TRBD2. This CDR3 is built from 15 residues. Per the germline V gene, CDR1 is MNHEY and CDR2 is SVGEGT. The V segment lost 2 bases and the J segment 2 bases; nucleotides outside the gene matches: 4. DNA for the CDR3: TGTGCCAGCAGTTACGCTAGCGGTTACACAGATACGCAGTATTTT. Translation gives CASSYASGYTDTQYF.

Many counts were recorded for this clonotype. For the CDR3, the DNA is TGTGCCACCAGTGAAGGGACAGCAGCTAACTATGGCTACACCTTC. Its translation is CATSEGTAANYGYTF. The chain carries TRBV24-1 and TRBJ1-2; 7 positions agree with TRBD1. The germline V gene encodes CDR1 KGHDR and CDR2 SFDVKD. After removal of 4 bases from V and 0 bases from J, the junction contained 4 bases not matched to a gene. The CDR3 covers 15 residues.

This clonotype has at least ten counts. V gene TRBV20-1 combines with J gene TRBJ2-1; 14 bases map to TRBD2. Per germline, CDR1 DFQATT and CDR2 SNEGSKA (reference sequence). The CDR3 is 15 residues long. V lost 5 bases and J lost 10; bases outside the gene matches: 10. CDR3 protein: CSAFLTSGRAEEQFF. As DNA, the CDR3 is TGCAGTGCTTTCTTGACTAGCGGGAGGGCCGAGGAGCAGTTCTTC.

This clonotype has just a few counts. A much larger clonotype is one base distant, so this may be a read error. The chain has TRBV6-1 and TRBJ2-3, with TRBD2 identical over 8 bases. Germline CDR1 MNHNS, CDR2 SASEGT. V was clipped by 6 bases and J by 2 bases; unmatched bases: 13. The CDR3 covers 17 residues. The CDR3 DNA is TGTGCCAGCAGCCGACCTTTAGCGGGACGTAACACAGATACGCAGTATTTT. Protein: CASSRPLAGRNTDTQYF.

This clonotype was seen repeatedly, ten times or more. The CDR3 nucleotides are TGTGCCAGCAGTTACTCCAGCCTCGGGGCTAGGGATGGCTACACCTTC. Amino acid sequence: CASSYSSLGARDGYTF. The chain is built from TRBV6-6 and TRBJ1-2; D possibly corresponds to TRBD1 (5 bases). CDR3 length: 16 residues. The V end was cut by 0 bases, the J end by 6 bases, with 17 bases between. Germline CDR1 is MNHNY and CDR2 is SVGAGI (reference sequence).

Ten or more counts support this clonotype. The chain recombines TRBV4-2 with TRBJ2-7; 7 positions match TRBD2. The V gene end was trimmed by 1 base and the J gene end by 2 bases; junction bases not matched to a gene: 5. The germline V gene encodes CDR1 LGHNA and CDR2 YNFKEQ. This CDR3 spans 15 amino acids. CDR3 residues: CASSQGHAGAYEQYF. The CDR3 DNA reads TGTGCCAGCAGCCAAGGACATGCGGGGGCCTACGAGCAGTACTTC.

There are many counts of this clonotype. V and J are TRBV2 and TRBJ2-5; 8 nucleotides align to TRBD1. Germline CDR1 SNHLY, CDR2 FYNNEI. The CDR3 is 14 amino acids. The trim removed 8 bases at V and 4 bases at J, leaving 9 bases unmatched. For the CDR3, the DNA is TGTGCCAGCGGACGACAGGGGACGGTAGAGACCCAGTACTTC. Protein sequence: CASGRQGTVETQYF.

This clonotype was detected only a few times. The chain joins TRBV7-9 to TRBJ2-1, with 10 bases that match TRBD2. The CDR3 totals 17 residues. V trimming: 4 bases; J trimming: 0 bases; junction bases outside the gene matches: 6. CDR1 and CDR2 (germline): SEHNR, FQNEAQ (reference sequence). CDR3: CASSSPRTSGSYNEQFF. CDR3 bases: TGTGCCAGCAGCTCACCCAGGACTAGCGGCTCCTACAATGAGCAGTTCTTC.